Shown below are 19 T cell receptor beta chains from a single sample sequenced in a study of T cells in localized non-small cell lung cancer. Sequencing was performed with immunoSEQ multiplex PCR; in TCRdb, only in-frame clones are kept and a portion is missing. The sample records tens of thousands of clones, roughly 90% being singletons. The material sequenced was peripheral blood, taken before any cancer treatment. The receptors shown here come from a man between 40 and 70 years old with stage I squamous cell lung carcinoma.

V gene TRBV7-2 combines with J gene TRBJ1-2; D call uncertain. The CDR3 loop spans 16 amino acids. Germline V gene data show CDR1 as SGHTA and CDR2 as FQGNSA. The V end lost 5 bases, the J end lost 8 bases, and 24 bases lay between the germline ends. The CDR3 DNA reads TGTGCCAGCAGCCCACAAGGAGGGCTAAGTTTAGGGGGCTACACCTTC. Encoded protein: CASSPQGGLSLGGYTF.

The chain uses TRBV4-1 and TRBJ1-2; D is ambiguous. Trimming shortened V by 1 base and J by 3 bases, and 9 bases separated the two germline ends. This CDR3 region has 14 residues. CDR1 MGHRA and CDR2 YSYEKL come from the germline V gene. The CDR3 loop reads CASSQVGSDYGYTF. The CDR3, as DNA: TGCGCCAGCAGCCAAGTTGGCTCAGACTATGGCTACACCTTC.

This clone was counted a single time. The CDR3 region has the DNA TGTGCTAGTGGTTTGGCCCGGGACCTCGGGGGCTACACCTTC. Translation: CASGLARDLGGYTF. V gene TRBV12-5 combines with J gene TRBJ1-2, with D maybe TRBD1 (5 bases). Germline CDR1 LGHNT, CDR2 FRNRAP. V shed 1 base and J shed 8 bases, with 14 bases lying between them. The CDR3 totals 14 residues.

The V call is TRBV15, the J call TRBJ2-1, with 12 bases aligning to TRBD2. Per the germline V gene, CDR1 is LNHNV and CDR2 is YYDKDF (reference sequence). CDR3 length equals 15 residues. Trimming at V came to 7 bases and at J to 3 bases, leaving 4 bases not matched to a gene. The CDR3 region has the DNA TGTGCCACCAAACTAGCGGGGGGAAACTACAATGAGCAGTTCTTC. This gives the protein CATKLAGGNYNEQFF.

The V call is TRBV28, the J call TRBJ2-2; 9 bases line up with TRBD2. The ends lost 8 bases at V and 3 bases at J; junction bases unmatched: 4. Germline V lookup: CDR1 MDHEN, CDR2 SYDVKM. The CDR3 spans 14 residues. The CDR3 sequence: CASRGGADTGELFF. The CDR3, as DNA: TGTGCCAGCCGCGGGGGGGCGGACACCGGGGAGCTGTTTTTT.

This chain connects TRBV7-9 to TRBJ2-7; D possibly uses TRBD1 or TRBD2 (5 bases each). The V and J ends lost 5 bases and 0 bases respectively, with 14 bases between them. The CDR3 loop spans 15 amino acids. From germline, CDR1 is SEHNR and CDR2 FQNEAQ (reference sequence). CDR3 loop: CASSHSGTLSYEQYF. The CDR3 DNA reads as TGTGCCAGCAGCCATTCAGGGACCCTCTCCTACGAGCAGTACTTC.

This sequence joins TRBV4-1 and TRBJ2-3; D tentatively fits TRBD1 or TRBD2 (6 bases each). V lost 0 bases and J 8 bases, leaving 9 bases between the germline ends. Per the germline V gene, CDR1 is MGHRA and CDR2 is YSYEKL. The CDR3 runs 13 residues. In DNA, the CDR3 is TGCGCCAGCAGCCAAGACGGAGGGGGTACGCAGTATTTT. It specifies CASSQDGGGTQYF.

This rearrangement joins TRBV9 to TRBJ1-5; no definite D call. This CDR3 contains 15 residues. V was pared by 0 bases and J by 0 bases, with 7 bases between. Germline V gene data show CDR1 as SGDLS and CDR2 as YYNGEE. In nucleotides, the CDR3 is TGTGCCAGCAGCGTAGGGTCTGGTAGCAATCAGCCCCAGCATTTT. Amino acids: CASSVGSGSNQPQHF.

This chain connects TRBV18 to TRBJ2-6, with TRBD1 identical over 10 bases. Germline V gene data show CDR1 as KGHSH and CDR2 as LQKENI. The ends lost 8 bases at V and 2 bases at J; junction bases unmatched: 3. The CDR3 is 15 amino acids. The chain's CDR3 is CASTTGGTGANVLTF. CDR3 in DNA: TGTGCCAGCACGACAGGGGGCACTGGGGCCAACGTCCTGACTTTC.

The chain links TRBV15 to TRBJ2-2; 7 bases line up with TRBD1. Germline assignment: CDR1 LNHNV and CDR2 YYDKDF (reference sequence). This CDR3 has 18 amino acids. The trim removed 6 bases at V and 4 bases at J, leaving 17 bases unmatched. The chain's CDR3 is CATSPSTGTERSTGELFF. The CDR3 DNA reads TGTGCCACCAGTCCCTCTACCGGGACAGAGAGATCCACCGGGGAGCTGTTTTTT. Looking up the rest from reference TRBV15 and TRBJ2-2 gives the full variable domain: DAMVIQNPRYQVTQFGKPVTLSCSQTLNHNVMYWYQQKSSQAPKLLFHYYDKDFNNEADTPDNFQSRRPNTSFCFLDIRSPGLGDTAMYLCATSPSTGTERSTGELFFGEGSRLTVL.

The J gene is TRBJ2-6, the V gene TRBV29-1, with a weak D call TRBD1 (5 bases). Trimming left V 3 bases short and J 2 bases short, with 8 bases between. Germline V gene lookup returns CDR1 SQVTM and CDR2 ANQGSEA. CDR3 length: 14 amino acids. CDR3 loop: CSVEAGPGANVLTF. As DNA, the CDR3 is TGCAGCGTTGAGGCAGGGCCTGGGGCCAACGTCCTGACTTTC.

CDR3 sequence: CASTTGHYGYTF. CDR3 nucleotides: TGTGCCAGCACCACAGGGCACTATGGCTACACCTTC. The rearrangement links TRBV28 to TRBJ1-2, with TRBD1 as a possible D gene (6 bases). V lost 7 bases and J 3 bases, leaving 9 bases between the germline ends. Looked up from germline, CDR1 is MDHEN and CDR2 is SYDVKM. This CDR3 contains 12 residues.

The rearrangement links TRBV7-2 to TRBJ2-1, with 8 bases that match TRBD1. Germline trimming cut 1 base from V and 4 bases from J; bases unmatched to any gene: 12. The germline CDR1 and CDR2 sequences are SGHTA and FQGNSA. The CDR3 is made up of 18 amino acids. CDR3 DNA sequence: TGTGCCAGCAGCTTAGATGGCGCAGGGGGCTTTGGGTACAATGAGCAGTTCTTC. Its protein product is CASSLDGAGGFGYNEQFF.

This CDR3 is CASRIGDSQYF. CDR3 DNA: TGTGCCAGCAGGATAGGAGACAGCCAGTACTTC. The chain couples TRBV6-1 to TRBJ2-7; D is perhaps TRBD1 (5 bases). Trimming removed 6 bases at V and 10 bases at J, with 13 bases between. Germline CDR1 MNHNS, CDR2 SASEGT. The CDR3 consists of 11 residues.

This chain connects TRBV6-5 to TRBJ1-2; possibly TRBD1 for D (5 bases). There are 15 residues in the CDR3. The germline CDR1 and CDR2 sequences are MNHEY and SVGAGI. Trimming shortened V by 0 bases and J by 4 bases, and 12 bases separated the two germline ends. As DNA, the CDR3 is TGTGCCAGCAGTTACTCGGGGGTGGGCAGCTATGGCTACACCTTC. Translated: CASSYSGVGSYGYTF.

The V and J genes are TRBV7-9 and TRBJ2-2, with TRBD1 matching 8 bases. V shed 2 bases and J 8 bases; nucleotides not matched to a gene: 13. CDR3 size: 17 residues. Germline V lookup: CDR1 SEHNR, CDR2 FQNEAQ (reference sequence). DNA for the CDR3: TGTGCCAGCAGCTTAAAGGCCCGCGACAGGGGCAGGGGGGAGCTGTTTTTT. Its translation is CASSLKARDRGRGELFF.

The DNA for the CDR3 is TGTGCCAGCAGGGGCCCACTAGATGAAAAACTGTTTTTT. Translated: CASRGPLDEKLFF. This chain links TRBV7-6 with TRBJ1-4; D is unresolved. The CDR3 contains 13 residues. Trimming cost V 6 bases and J 6 bases, with 11 bases left between them. Germline values: CDR1 SGHVS, CDR2 FNYEAQ.

This clone was recorded a few times. The gene calls are TRBV6-5 and TRBJ1-5; D ambiguous. The V gene lost 4 bases and the J gene lost 7 bases, with 17 bases spanning the gap. The CDR3 spans 15 residues. Germline V lookup: CDR1 MNHEY, CDR2 SVGAGI. DNA for the CDR3: TGTGCCAGCAGTTCTCGATCAGGTTCCTGGCAGCCCCAGCATTTT. Encoded protein: CASSSRSGSWQPQHF.

V usage is TRBV30 and J usage is TRBJ2-1; D is possibly TRBD1 or TRBD2 (5 bases each). Deletions cut 4 bases from V and 4 bases from J, with 11 bases between. Germline lookup yields CDR1 GTSNPN and CDR2 SVGIG (reference sequence). CDR3 length: 13 residues. The CDR3, as DNA: TGTGCCTGGACGAGGGGTCGGTACAATGAGCAGTTCTTC. This translates into CAWTRGRYNEQFF.